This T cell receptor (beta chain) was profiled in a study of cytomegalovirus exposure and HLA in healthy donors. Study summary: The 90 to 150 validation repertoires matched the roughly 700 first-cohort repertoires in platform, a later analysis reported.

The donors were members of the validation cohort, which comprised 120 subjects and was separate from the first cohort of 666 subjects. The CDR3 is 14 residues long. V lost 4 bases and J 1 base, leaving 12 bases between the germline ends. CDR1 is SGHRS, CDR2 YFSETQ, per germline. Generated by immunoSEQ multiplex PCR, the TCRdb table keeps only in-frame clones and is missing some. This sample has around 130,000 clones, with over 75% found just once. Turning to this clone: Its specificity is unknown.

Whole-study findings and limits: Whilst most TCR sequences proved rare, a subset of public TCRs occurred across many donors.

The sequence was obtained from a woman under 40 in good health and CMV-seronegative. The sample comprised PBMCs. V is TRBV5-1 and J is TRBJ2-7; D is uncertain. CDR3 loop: CASSPELPSYEQYF. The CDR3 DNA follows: TGCGCCAGCAGCCCGGAGCTACCATCCTACGAGCAGTACTTC.